The rows below give T cell receptor beta chains drawn from one sample of a study of cytomegalovirus exposure and HLA in healthy donors. Data came from immunoSEQ multiplex PCR; TCRdb stores just in-frame clones and leaves some out. The sample shows about 120,000 clones, approximately 90% of them seen only once. Sequencing was performed on PBMCs. The source is a man aged 18 to 30 in good health and CMV-seropositive. The CDR3 runs from the conserved cysteine through the conserved F or W. Fields, in order: D gene, J gene, V gene, clone size, CDR3 protein, CDR3 DNA. D genes are given only for firm matches. Expanded clones get a size class; other rows say once, few or many, or leave the size out.

>TRBD1|TRBJ1-3|TRBV5-1|.
CASSNPGQGTSGNTIYF
TGCGCCAGCAGCAACCCGGGACAGGGGACCTCTGGAAACACCATATATTTT
>.|TRBJ2-5|TRBV7-9|.
CASSLYGDGEETQYF
TGTGCCAGCAGCTTATACGGGGATGGAGAAGAGACCCAGTACTTC
>.|TRBJ2-1|TRBV5-1|.
CASSPPLPGFTYNEQFF
TGCGCCAGCAGCCCGCCATTACCGGGATTTACCTACAATGAGCAGTTCTTC
>TRBD2|TRBJ2-5|TRBV4-1|.
CASSQVLAGEETQYF
TGCGCCAGCAGCCAAGTTCTGGCGGGAGAAGAGACCCAGTACTTC
>.|TRBJ2-2|TRBV5-4|.
CASSLGSWTENTGELFF
TGTGCCAGCAGCTTGGGGTCTTGGACAGAGAACACCGGGGAGCTGTTTTTT
>TRBD2|TRBJ2-7|TRBV27|.
CASRLAATSGSYEQYF
TGTGCCAGCAGACTAGCGGCCACCTCGGGCTCCTACGAGCAGTACTTC
>TRBD2|TRBJ2-1|TRBV7-6|.
CASSLDGGARYNEQFF
TGTGCCAGCAGCTTAGACGGGGGGGCGAGGTACAATGAGCAGTTCTTC
>.|TRBJ2-2|TRBV19|.
CASSIGGRGPGELFF
TGTGCCAGTAGTATAGGCGGTCGGGGTCCCGGGGAGCTGTTTTTT
>.|TRBJ1-5|TRBV19|.
CASSIKRVNQPQHF
TGTGCCAGTAGTATAAAGAGGGTGAATCAGCCCCAGCATTTT
>TRBD1|TRBJ1-1|TRBV7-2|.
CASSPQIRGHTEAFF
TGTGCCAGCAGCCCCCAAATCAGGGGGCACACTGAAGCTTTCTTT
>.|TRBJ1-5|TRBV2|.
CASSVQGSGNQPQHF
TGTGCCAGCAGCGTTCAGGGATCGGGCAATCAGCCCCAGCATTTT
>.|TRBJ1-5|TRBV29-1|few
CSVSGNSNQPQHF
TGCAGCGTGTCCGGGAATAGCAATCAGCCCCAGCATTTT
>.|TRBJ1-4|TRBV27|.
CASSPLEAPTNEKLFF
TGTGCCAGCAGCCCTCTCGAGGCACCAACTAATGAAAAACTGTTTTTT
>TRBD1|TRBJ1-1|TRBV13|.
CASSPGQGGTEAFF
TGTGCCAGCAGCCCGGGACAGGGGGGGACTGAAGCTTTCTTT
>TRBD1|TRBJ2-5|TRBV7-2|.
CASSLVSSGGPGETQYF
TGTGCCAGCAGCTTAGTGAGTTCAGGGGGCCCTGGGGAGACCCAGTACTTC
>.|TRBJ2-2|TRBV7-8|.
CASSLAWGEDTGELFF
TGTGCCAGCAGCTTAGCTTGGGGGGAGGACACCGGGGAGCTGTTTTTT
>.|TRBJ1-2|TRBV25-1|.
CASSTGWKDGYTF
TGTGCCAGCTCCACAGGGTGGAAGGATGGCTACACCTTC
>TRBD2|TRBJ2-1|TRBV2|.
CASSEAIERGRGTSGVSSYNEQFF
TGTGCCAGCAGTGAAGCCATCGAGAGAGGACGAGGGACTAGCGGGGTGAGCTCCTACAATGAGCAGTTCTTC
>.|TRBJ1-4|TRBV28|.
CASSFTGSNEKLFF
TGTGCCAGCAGTTTCACGGGATCTAATGAAAAACTGTTTTTT
>.|TRBJ2-2|TRBV7-8|.
CASSLRGDRGPGELFF
TGTGCCAGCAGCTTGAGGGGGGACAGAGGGCCCGGGGAGCTGTTTTTT
>TRBD1|TRBJ2-5|TRBV11-2|few
CASTEGALYQETQYF
TGTGCCAGCACCGAGGGGGCCCTGTACCAAGAGACCCAGTACTTC
>.|TRBJ1-6|TRBV2|.
CASSEGAGTYNSPLHF
TGTGCCAGCAGTGAAGGGGCAGGGACCTATAATTCACCCCTCCACTTT
>.|TRBJ1-2|TRBV5-4|few
CASSFPGGGERVDYGYTF
TGTGCCAGCAGCTTCCCGGGTGGAGGGGAAAGGGTAGACTATGGCTACACCTTC
>TRBD1|TRBJ1-2|TRBV19|.
CASSIKGARNYGYTF
TGTGCCAGTAGTATAAAGGGGGCGCGGAACTATGGCTACACCTTC
>.|TRBJ2-1|TRBV7-9|.
CASSIRDLLYDEQFF
TGTGCCAGCAGCATTCGGGATTTACTGTACGATGAGCAGTTCTTC
>.|TRBJ1-1|TRBV7-2|.
CASSLGTSNTEAFF
TGTGCCAGCAGCCTCGGGACATCTAACACTGAAGCTTTCTTT
>.|TRBJ2-1|TRBV5-1|.
CASSLGSTVNEQFF
TGCGCCAGCAGCTTGGGTTCTACGGTGAATGAGCAGTTCTTC
>.|TRBJ2-7|TRBV7-8|.
CASSFLRAAHDEQYF
TGTGCCAGCAGCTTCCTCAGGGCCGCCCACGACGAGCAGTACTTC
>TRBD1|TRBJ1-1|TRBV20-1|.
CSASSDRRAFF
TGCAGTGCCAGCTCGGACAGGCGGGCTTTCTTT
>.|TRBJ1-6|TRBV2|once
CASSPREVLWGTPLHF
TGTGCCAGCAGTCCCAGGGAGGTTCTTTGGGGGACACCCCTCCACTTT
>.|TRBJ1-5|TRBV5-1|.
CASSLDNHSNQPQHF
TGCGCCAGCAGCTTGGACAACCATAGCAATCAGCCCCAGCATTTT